The T cell receptor beta chain under discussion was sequenced for a study of blood T cell repertoires in COVID-19. Study details: The cDNA or gDNA used as material had been derived from T cells, B-cell-depleted T cells, or PBMCs.

The repertoire was sequenced with immunoSEQ multiplex PCR; TCRdb's copy has only in-frame clones and lacks some. This sample has roughly 500,000 clones, with roughly nine tenths found just once. The CDR3 consists of 14 residues. Looked up from germline, CDR1 is KGHDR and CDR2 is SFDVKD. Trimming removed 12 bases from V and 10 bases from J; junction bases left unmatched: 15. The chain is built from TRBV24-1 and TRBJ2-1; TRBD2 matches 9 bases. This receptor was identified in a woman aged 60 to 75 who had recovered from COVID-19. Sequenced: PBMCs or T cells enriched from blood (not recorded which). The DNA for the CDR3 is TGTGCCTCCGCCGGGGGCGGGGGGGCGGGAGAGCAGTTCTTC. Its translation is CASAGGGGAGEQFF.